This T cell receptor (beta chain) was retrieved from a study of T cells after yellow fever vaccination. Using its own MiXCR run on the 5' RACE reads, TCRdb lists one record per CDR3 protein. The sample includes under 550,000 distinct CDR3 sequences, 20% to 25% of them seen just once. Trimming pared 7 bases from V and 3 bases from J, leaving 13 bases between. Germline V gene data show CDR1 as MGHDK and CDR2 as SYGVNS. The CDR3 is 14 residues long. The sample here was PBMCs, taken approximately 20 days after the first yellow fever vaccination. The sequence was obtained from a man younger than 30 who received the YFV17D yellow fever vaccine. The rearrangement joins TRBV25-1 to TRBJ2-1; either TRBD1 or TRBD2 may supply D (5 bases each). CDR3 amino acids: CASKQGADYNEQFF. DNA for the CDR3: TGTGCCAGCAAGCAGGGAGCAGACTACAATGAGCAGTTCTTC.